This T cell receptor (beta chain) is from a study of blood T cell repertoires in COVID-19. The overall study: COVID-19 samples from acute and convalescent phases originated in the United States, Italy and Spain. PBMCs, B-cell-depleted T cells, or T cells were the source of the cDNA or gDNA that made up the material.

V dropped 2 bases and J dropped 1; count of bases not matched to a gene: 9. Germline lookup yields CDR1 MNHEY and CDR2 SMNVEV (reference sequence). There are 17 residues in the CDR3. Original data processing: Amplification of reference gene primers provided the estimated nucleated cell counts. Sequencing was performed with immunoSEQ multiplex PCR; in TCRdb, only in-frame clones are kept and a portion is missing. The V and J calls and clone size come from that table; D and trimming were worked out from the DNA. The sample records about 80,000 clones, roughly 80% being singletons. The chain links TRBV27 to TRBJ1-1, with 8 bases matching TRBD1. Material: peripheral blood. The sequence was collected from a woman of 80 years or more with acute or convalescent COVID-19. The CDR3 is CASSLQTGVTKNTEAFF. DNA of the CDR3: TGTGCCAGCAGTTTACAGACAGGGGTGACCAAGAACACTGAAGCTTTCTTT.